The next 23 T cell receptor beta chains were all read from a single sample in a study of naive and memory T cell subsets (dated by TCRdb to 2015 to 2018). The paper as a whole reports these results and caveats: A few larger clonotypes were found in naive repertoires, especially CD8, and these larger clonotypes were possibly memory cells re-expressing CD45RA.

The library came from UMI-ligation and nested PCR. Sequencing was carried out with an Illumina MiSeq. The beta constant-region primer consisted of an equimolar mixture of two oligonucleotides that together covered TRBC1 and TRBC2. Four rounds of PCR were used to amplify ligated cDNA, with nested alpha and beta constant-region primers being used together with the SP2 primer. Using fastp trimming at Q25 and MiXCR clonotype assembly, TCRdb reanalyzed the public sequencing data and kept in-frame beta chains. Records with the same CDR3 protein are collapsed into one entry carrying the most frequent genes and DNA. This sample lists 99,000 or so distinct CDR3 sequences; about 14% were detected once. The top ten constitute around 2.8% of the sample. Antigen specificity for these receptors is unknown. The sequencing sample was made of naive CD8+ T cells from blood. The cell subset or site label corresponds to: naive T cells, CD45RA high CD27+. These TCRs come from a human donor in good health.

This chain uses TRBV28 with TRBJ1-5; tentatively, D is TRBD1 (5 bases). Trimming removed 6 bases at V and 1 base at J, with 13 bases between. Germline V CDR1 and CDR2: MDHEN, SYDVKM. There are 15 residues in the CDR3. The CDR3 DNA sequence: TGTGCCAGCAGGCAGCTTCGGGACAGCAATCAGCCCCAGCATTTT. Its protein product is CASRQLRDSNQPQHF.

The sample holds a few counts of this clonotype. The rearrangement links TRBV12-3 or TRBV12-4 to TRBJ1-4; D perhaps matches TRBD1 (5 bases). The V end lost 3 bases, the J end lost 0 bases, and 8 bases lay between the germline ends. This CDR3 spans 15 amino acids. The CDR3 region is CASSLGEATNEKLFF. CDR3 nucleotides: TGTGCCAGCAGTTTGGGGGAGGCAACTAATGAAAAACTGTTTTTT.

This chain uses TRBV12-3 or TRBV12-4 with TRBJ1-4, with D maybe TRBD1 (6 bases). The CDR3 sequence is 17 residues long. Trimming pared 8 bases from V and 4 bases from J, leaving 23 bases between. In DNA, the CDR3 is TGTGCCAGCGGCCCCTTCCCCTGGACAGCCGATAATGAAAAACTGTTTTTT. As protein: CASGPFPWTADNEKLFF.

The chain couples TRBV27 to TRBJ1-5; D is uncertain. Trimming stripped 2 bases from V and 1 base from J, with 6 bases between. The V gene's germline CDR1 is MNHEY and CDR2 SMNVEV (reference sequence). The CDR3 spans 14 residues. The CDR3: CASSLVGSNQPQHF. The CDR3 DNA is TGTGCCAGCAGTTTAGTGGGAAGCAATCAGCCCCAGCATTTT.

This clonotype occurred many times. The V gene is TRBV20-1, the J gene TRBJ2-7; possible D gene TRBD2, 5 bases. Germline values: CDR1 DFQATT, CDR2 SNEGSKA (reference sequence). V dropped 1 base and J dropped 1 base, with 20 bases sitting between them. The CDR3 is 17 amino acids. CDR3 sequence (DNA): TGCAGTGCTAGAGGATCGGTGGCCTGGACTTCTTCCTACGAGCAGTACTTC. It encodes CSARGSVAWTSSYEQYF.

This clonotype turned up a few times. The genes are TRBV29-1 and TRBJ2-1; 12 bases map to TRBD2. The CDR3 has 15 residues. Germline CDR1 SQVTM, CDR2 ANQGSEA. The trim removed 4 bases at V and 9 bases at J, leaving 10 bases unmatched. In DNA, the CDR3 is TGCAGCGTTGCATGGCTAGCGGGGGGGCCCGGTGAGCAGTTCTTC. Translated: CSVAWLAGGPGEQFF.

This clonotype showed up just a few times. This chain uses TRBV7-2 with TRBJ2-3, with D perhaps matching TRBD1 or TRBD2 (6 bases each). Trimming cost V 5 bases and J 2 bases, with 20 bases left between them. CDR3 length equals 17 residues. Germline CDR1 reads SGHTA; CDR2 reads FQGNSA. The CDR3 region has the DNA TGTGCCAGCAGCCCGGTGGGGGGCTTTGCCCCCACAGATACGCAGTATTTT. Its translation: CASSPVGGFAPTDTQYF. The variable domain in full, completed from reference TRBV7-2 and TRBJ2-3, reads GAGVSQSPSNKVTEKGKDVELRCDPISGHTALYWYRQSLGQGLEFLIYFQGNSAPDKSGLPSDRFSAERTGGSVSTLTIQRTQQEDSAVYLCASSPVGGFAPTDTQYFGPGTRLTVL.

This chain joins TRBV30 and TRBJ2-1, with D unresolved. V was cut by 3 bases and J by 3 bases, with 6 bases left in between. The germline V gene has CDR1 GTSNPN and CDR2 SVGIG (reference sequence). The CDR3 spans 12 residues. DNA for the CDR3: TGTGCCTGGAGCCCTAACTACAATGAGCAGTTCTTC. Residues: CAWSPNYNEQFF.

This clonotype was seen a few times. CDR3 sequence reads: CSVDSQGDEQFF. In DNA, the CDR3 is TGCAGCGTTGATTCGCAGGGCGATGAGCAGTTCTTC. The V and J genes are TRBV29-1 and TRBJ2-1; possibly TRBD1 for D (5 bases). V lost 3 bases to trimming and J lost 8 bases, with 11 bases between them. The CDR3 is 12 amino acids. CDR1 and CDR2 from the germline V gene are SQVTM and ANQGSEA.

With respect to this clonotype: A much more abundant neighbour one base away suggests this may be a read error. The J gene is TRBJ2-4, the V gene TRBV20-1; D possibly corresponds to TRBD2 (5 bases). Germline values: CDR1 DFQATT, CDR2 SNEGSKA (reference sequence). Deletions cut 7 bases from V and 0 bases from J, with 16 bases between. The CDR3 is made up of 15 amino acids. Here the CDR3 reads CSVNSAALAKNIQYF. The CDR3, as DNA: TGCAGTGTTAATTCAGCGGCCCTAGCCAAAAACATTCAGTACTTC.

The sample holds a few counts of this clonotype. The rearrangement joins TRBV20-1 to TRBJ2-1; D possibly corresponds to TRBD2 (6 bases). The V end lost 6 bases, the J end lost 9 bases, and 24 bases lay between the germline ends. This CDR3 region has 15 residues. In germline, CDR1 is DFQATT, CDR2 SNEGSKA (reference sequence). The CDR3 DNA reads as TGCAGTGCAAAACCTTTGGAGTTTCACGGGGGTGAGCAGTTCTTC. Its protein is CSAKPLEFHGGEQFF.

The chain combines TRBV2 with TRBJ2-1, with 11 bases that match TRBD2. V was clipped by 3 bases and J by 4 bases; unmatched bases: 2. CDR1 is SNHLY and CDR2 is FYNNEI in the germline V gene. The CDR3 covers 15 residues. CDR3: CASSDLAGGYNEQFF. The CDR3 nucleotides are TGTGCCAGCAGTGACTTAGCGGGGGGGTACAATGAGCAGTTCTTC.

This clonotype has only a few counts. The chain has TRBV14 and TRBJ1-1, with D uncertain. The CDR3 length is 17 residues. In germline, CDR1 is SGHDN, CDR2 FVKESK. V was trimmed by 2 bases and J by 1 base, leaving 17 bases between them. The CDR3 sequence is CASSQNLLQRKNTEAFF. CDR3 bases: TGTGCCAGCAGCCAAAACCTCTTACAGCGGAAGAACACTGAAGCTTTCTTT.

This clonotype was recorded many times. The chain is built from TRBV29-1 and TRBJ2-1, with unresolved D. This CDR3 has 13 amino acids. Between the trimmed V and J ends, which lost 7 bases and 7 bases, there was a span of 17 bases. Per the germline V gene, CDR1 is SQVTM and CDR2 is ANQGSEA. The CDR3: CSGTSPLRNEQFF. In nucleotides, the CDR3 is TGCAGCGGAACTTCCCCCCTGAGAAATGAGCAGTTCTTC.

There are a few counts of this clonotype. The CDR3 region is CAWSVGSRAYEQYF. The CDR3 region has the DNA TGTGCCTGGAGTGTAGGGAGCAGGGCCTACGAGCAGTACTTC. This chain joins TRBV30 and TRBJ2-7; D may be TRBD1 or TRBD2 (5 bases each). CDR1 and CDR2 from the germline V gene are GTSNPN and SVGIG (reference sequence). There are 14 residues in the CDR3. Trimming cost V 0 bases and J 2 bases, with 11 bases left between them. Combining the CDR3 with reference TRBV30 and TRBJ2-7 gives the whole variable domain SQTIHQWPATLVQPVGSPLSLECTVEGTSNPNLYWYRQAAGRGLQLLFYSVGIGQISSEVPQNLSASRPQDRQFILSSKKLLLSDSGFYLCAWSVGSRAYEQYFGPGTRLTVT.

The chain has TRBV3-1 and TRBJ2-1; TRBD2 agrees at 7 bases. Germline V gene data show CDR1 as LGHDT and CDR2 as YNNKEL (reference sequence). The CDR3 is 15 residues long. Losses at the gene ends were 1 base for V and 7 bases for J; bases not matched to a gene: 7. The CDR3 loop reads CASSQAFGRGNEQFF. The CDR3, as DNA: TGTGCCAGCAGCCAAGCTTTCGGGCGGGGGAATGAGCAGTTCTTC.

The chain is built from TRBV10-3 and TRBJ2-7, with D perhaps matching TRBD1 (5 bases). The germline V gene has CDR1 ENHRY and CDR2 SYGVKD. This CDR3 has 18 residues. Trimming removed 3 bases from V and 1 base from J, with 22 bases in between. In nucleotides, the CDR3 is TGTGCCATCAGTGATACGGACACCATCGAGATCGTGTCCTACGAGCAGTACTTC. Amino acid sequence: CAISDTDTIEIVSYEQYF.

This clonotype was observed many times. The chain links TRBV12-3 or TRBV12-4 to TRBJ1-1, with D perhaps matching TRBD1 (5 bases). The CDR3 has 17 amino acids. Trimming took off 6 bases at V and 1 base at J, with 21 bases between the two ends. For the CDR3, the DNA is TGTGCCAGCAGACCACCCCTTGGGACGGCCCCGAACACTGAAGCTTTCTTT. Protein: CASRPPLGTAPNTEAFF.

The chain has TRBV7-8 and TRBJ2-1; 10 bases line up with TRBD2. Germline V gene lookup returns CDR1 SGHVS and CDR2 FQNEAQ. The V segment lost 1 base and the J segment 6 bases; nucleotides outside the gene matches: 3. The CDR3 contains 15 residues. The CDR3 sequence is CASSLVAGGSNEQFF. CDR3 DNA sequence: TGTGCCAGCAGCTTAGTAGCGGGAGGAAGCAATGAGCAGTTCTTC. Using reference TRBV7-8 and TRBJ2-1 for the parts outside the CDR3, the full variable domain is GAGVSQSPRYKVAKRGQDVALRCDPISGHVSLFWYQQALGQGPEFLTYFQNEAQLDKSGLPSDRFFAERPEGSVSTLKIQRTQQEDSAVYLCASSLVAGGSNEQFFGPGTRLTVL.

This chain links TRBV13 with TRBJ2-5; perhaps TRBD1 as D (8 bases). The CDR3 is made up of 15 amino acids. Between the trimmed V and J ends, which lost 4 bases and 5 bases, there was a span of 17 bases. Germline CDR1 reads PRHDT; CDR2 reads FYEKMQ (reference sequence). The CDR3: CASSSTGGVGETQYF. DNA of the CDR3: TGTGCCAGCAGCTCCACAGGGGGGGTAGGGGAGACCCAGTACTTC. The whole variable domain, remainder taken from reference TRBV13 and TRBJ2-5, is AAGVIQSPRHLIKEKRETATLKCYPIPRHDTVYWYQQGPGQDPQFLISFYEKMQSDKGSIPDRFSAQQFSDYHSELNMSSLELGDSALYFCASSSTGGVGETQYFGPGTRLLVL.

This clonotype occurred many times. The chain couples TRBV15 to TRBJ1-1; possibly TRBD1 for D (5 bases). The germline V gene has CDR1 LNHNV and CDR2 YYDKDF (reference sequence). V lost 0 bases to trimming and J lost 4 bases, with 9 bases between them. The CDR3 extends over 14 amino acids. In DNA form, the CDR3 reads TGTGCCACCAGCAGAGATCGCAGGGCCACTGAAGCTTTCTTT. Encoded protein: CATSRDRRATEAFF.

CDR3 residues: CASSSAGGAKNIQYF. CDR3 in DNA: TGTGCCAGCAGTTCAGCTGGGGGGGCCAAAAACATTCAGTACTTC. J is TRBJ2-4 and V is TRBV6-5, with D maybe TRBD2 (6 bases). Germline V gene sequence: CDR1 MNHEY, CDR2 SVGAGI. CDR3 size: 15 residues. The germline V and J ends were trimmed by 4 bases and 1 base, with 11 bases remaining between them.

The table lists this clonotype with many counts. The DNA of the CDR3 is TGCAGTGCGAATTCACCCCTCCACTTT. It yields the protein CSANSPLHF. This chain links TRBV20-1 with TRBJ1-6, with D hard to call. The V end lost 6 bases, the J end lost 7 bases, and 1 base lay between the germline ends. Germline V CDR1 and CDR2: DFQATT, SNEGSKA (reference sequence). The CDR3 totals 9 residues.